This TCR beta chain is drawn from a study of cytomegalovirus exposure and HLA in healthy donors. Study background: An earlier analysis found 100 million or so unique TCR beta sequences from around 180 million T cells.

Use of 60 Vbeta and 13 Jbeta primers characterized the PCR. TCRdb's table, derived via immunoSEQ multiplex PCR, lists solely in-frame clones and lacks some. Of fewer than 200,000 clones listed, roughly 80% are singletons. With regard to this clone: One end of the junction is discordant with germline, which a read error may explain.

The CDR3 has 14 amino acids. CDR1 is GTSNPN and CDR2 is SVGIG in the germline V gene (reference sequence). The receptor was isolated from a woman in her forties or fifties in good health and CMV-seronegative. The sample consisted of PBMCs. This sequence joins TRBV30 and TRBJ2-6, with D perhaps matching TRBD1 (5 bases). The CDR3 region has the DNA TGTGCCCTATACCCGGGCTCTGGGGCCAACGGCCTGACTTTC. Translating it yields CALYPGSGANGLTF. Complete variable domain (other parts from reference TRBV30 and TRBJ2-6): SQTIHQWPATLVQPVGSPLSLECTVEGTSNPNLYWYRQAAGRGLQLLFYSVGIGQISSEVPQNLSASRPQDRQFILSSKKLLLSDSGFYLCALYPGSGANGLTFGAGSRLTVL.